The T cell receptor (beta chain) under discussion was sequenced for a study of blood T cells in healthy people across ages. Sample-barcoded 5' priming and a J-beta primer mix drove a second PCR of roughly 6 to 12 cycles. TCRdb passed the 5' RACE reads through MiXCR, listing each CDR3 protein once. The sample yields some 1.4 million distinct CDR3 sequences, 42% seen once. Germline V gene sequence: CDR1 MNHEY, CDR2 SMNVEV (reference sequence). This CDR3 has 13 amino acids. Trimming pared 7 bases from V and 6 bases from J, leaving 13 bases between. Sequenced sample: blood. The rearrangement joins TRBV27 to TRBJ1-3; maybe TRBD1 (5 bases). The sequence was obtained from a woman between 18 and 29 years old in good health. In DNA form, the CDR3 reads TGTGCCAGCAACCGAGGCAGGGAAAACACCATATATTTT. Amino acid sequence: CASNRGRENTIYF.